One sample yielded the 12 T cell receptor beta chains listed below, sequenced in a study of early T cells in non-severe SARS-CoV-2 infection. TCRdb re-analysed the 5' RACE reads in MiXCR, keeping a single row per CDR3 protein. This table holds 97,000 or so distinct CDR3 sequences, around 14% found once. The sequencing sample was made of whole blood. These receptors were collected from an adult who was a healthcare worker with PCR-confirmed SARS-CoV-2 infection or an uninfected control (not recorded which).

CDR3 in amino acids: CASSVDGEKLFF. CDR3 nucleotide sequence: TGTGCCAGCAGCGTAGACGGTGAAAAACTGTTTTTT. The chain carries TRBV9 and TRBJ1-4; D is unresolved. The V gene lost 0 bases and the J gene lost 7 bases, with 4 bases spanning the gap. The CDR3 extends over 12 amino acids. The V gene's germline CDR1 is SGDLS and CDR2 YYNGEE.

The sample holds many counts of this clonotype. The chain recombines TRBV2 with TRBJ2-7; D may match TRBD1 or TRBD2 (5 bases each). This CDR3 has 14 residues. V was trimmed by 6 bases and J by 7 bases, leaving 19 bases between them. Germline CDR1 is SNHLY and CDR2 is FYNNEI. The CDR3 coding sequence is TGTGCCAGCAGGGACACTGGAGGATCGAGGGAGCAGTACTTC. Translation gives CASRDTGGSREQYF.

The V and J genes are TRBV28 and TRBJ1-5, with a weak D call TRBD1 (6 bases). The germline V gene encodes CDR1 MDHEN and CDR2 SYDVKM. The CDR3 extends over 15 amino acids. Trimming took off 6 bases at V and 5 bases at J, with 17 bases between the two ends. The CDR3 region has the DNA TGTGCCAGCAGACCGAAGGGGGTGGGGGATCAGCCCCAGCATTTT. Translating it yields CASRPKGVGDQPQHF. The full variable domain, in which reference TRBV28 and TRBJ1-5 provide the parts outside the CDR3, is DVKVTQSSRYLVKRTGEKVFLECVQDMDHENMFWYRQDPGLGLRLIYFSYDVKMKEKGDIPEGYSVSREKKERFSLILESASTNQTSMYLCASRPKGVGDQPQHFGDGTRLSIL.

The chain combines TRBV20-1 with TRBJ2-6; D perhaps matches TRBD2 (6 bases). CDR1 is DFQATT and CDR2 is SNEGSKA in the germline V gene (reference sequence). Trimming left V 3 bases short and J 13 bases short, with 19 bases between. The CDR3 length is 14 residues. CDR3 sequence: CSASWLAPGRVLTF. CDR3 coding DNA: TGCAGTGCTAGTTGGCTAGCGCCCGGCAGGGTCCTGACTTTC.

This clonotype was observed a few times. The CDR3: CASSQETSVNEQFF. The CDR3 bases are TGCGCCAGCAGCCAAGAGACTAGCGTTAATGAGCAGTTCTTC. This rearrangement joins TRBV4-1 to TRBJ2-1; 8 bases are shared with TRBD2. The CDR3 has 14 residues. V trimming: 0 bases; J trimming: 7 bases; junction bases outside the gene matches: 2. In germline, CDR1 is MGHRA, CDR2 YSYEKL.

This clonotype was recorded at least ten times. V is TRBV28 and J is TRBJ2-5; D unclear. The V gene's germline CDR1 is MDHEN and CDR2 SYDVKM. The V and J ends lost 1 base and 7 bases respectively, with 10 bases between them. This CDR3 region has 13 residues. This CDR3 is CASSLSGSGTQYF. The CDR3, as DNA: TGTGCCAGCAGTTTATCCGGGTCTGGGACCCAGTACTTC.

The chain uses TRBV18 and TRBJ1-1; D is unresolved. Germline values: CDR1 KGHSH, CDR2 LQKENI. Trimming took off 4 bases at V and 3 bases at J, with 9 bases between the two ends. The CDR3 sequence is 13 residues long. The CDR3 coding sequence is TGTGCCAGCTCACTACGATCGGACACTGAAGCTTTCTTT. Translating it yields CASSLRSDTEAFF.

As concerns this clonotype: A much bigger clone sits one base away, suggesting this may be a read error. The chain couples TRBV10-3 to TRBJ2-7; D is perhaps TRBD2 (5 bases). The CDR3 length is 12 residues. Per the germline V gene, CDR1 is ENHRY and CDR2 is SYGVKD. Between the trimmed V and J ends, which lost 8 bases and 7 bases, there was a span of 15 bases. The CDR3 region is CAICPARREQYF. DNA of the CDR3: TGTGCCATCTGTCCGGCAAGGAGGGAGCAGTACTTC.

The table lists this clonotype with many counts. The V gene is TRBV30, the J gene TRBJ2-3; 7 bases fit TRBD2. The CDR3 sequence is 15 residues long. From germline, CDR1 is GTSNPN and CDR2 SVGIG (reference sequence). The junction had 12 bases not matched to a gene; V was cut back by 5 bases and J by 4 bases. This chain's CDR3 is CAWSSYGRWSDTQYF. The CDR3 DNA is TGTGCCTGGTCGTCTTACGGGAGGTGGTCAGATACGCAGTATTTT.

This clonotype was seen a handful of times. The chain recombines TRBV29-1 with TRBJ2-1; perhaps TRBD2 as D (6 bases). Germline CDR1 reads SQVTM; CDR2 reads ANQGSEA. The V gene lost 7 bases and the J gene lost 0 bases, with 19 bases spanning the gap. The CDR3 sequence is 16 residues long. The CDR3 DNA follows: TGCAGCGCAAAGGTGACCGGGACTCACTCCTACAATGAGCAGTTCTTC. It codes for CSAKVTGTHSYNEQFF.

This clonotype was recorded many times. The V and J genes are TRBV6-1 and TRBJ2-2; TRBD2 is a possible D gene (6 bases). This CDR3 spans 14 amino acids. The V end was cut by 11 bases, the J end by 1 base, with 14 bases between. Germline CDR1 MNHNS, CDR2 SASEGT. The CDR3 DNA reads TGTGCCTGCCCCGGGGGTCAGAACACCGGGGAGCTGTTTTTT. Amino acid sequence: CACPGGQNTGELFF.

The chain uses TRBV11-2 and TRBJ2-7; no clear D gene. The germline V gene has CDR1 SGHAT and CDR2 FQNNGV. This CDR3 contains 15 residues. Trimming shortened V by 0 bases and J by 0 bases, and 9 bases separated the two germline ends. CDR3 protein: CASSLDPVSSYEQYF. CDR3 nucleotide sequence: TGTGCCAGCAGCTTAGATCCGGTTAGCTCCTACGAGCAGTACTTC. Drawing the rest from reference TRBV11-2 and TRBJ2-7, the complete variable domain is EAGVAQSPRYKIIEKRQSVAFWCNPISGHATLYWYQQILGQGPKLLIQFQNNGVVDDSQLPKDRFSAERLKGVDSTLKIQPAKLEDSAVYLCASSLDPVSSYEQYFGPGTRLTVT.